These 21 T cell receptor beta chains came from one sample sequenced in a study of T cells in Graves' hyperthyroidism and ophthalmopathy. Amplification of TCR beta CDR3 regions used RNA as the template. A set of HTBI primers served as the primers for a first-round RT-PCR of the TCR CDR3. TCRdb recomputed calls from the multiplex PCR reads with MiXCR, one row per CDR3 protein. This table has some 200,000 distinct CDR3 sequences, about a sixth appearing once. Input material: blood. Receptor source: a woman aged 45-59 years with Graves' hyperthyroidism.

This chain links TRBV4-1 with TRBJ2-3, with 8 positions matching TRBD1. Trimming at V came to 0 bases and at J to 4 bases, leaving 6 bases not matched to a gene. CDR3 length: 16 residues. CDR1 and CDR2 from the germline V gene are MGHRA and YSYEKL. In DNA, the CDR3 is TGCGCCAGCAGCCAAGAGGGGACAGGAATTGCAGATACGCAGTATTTT. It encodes CASSQEGTGIADTQYF.

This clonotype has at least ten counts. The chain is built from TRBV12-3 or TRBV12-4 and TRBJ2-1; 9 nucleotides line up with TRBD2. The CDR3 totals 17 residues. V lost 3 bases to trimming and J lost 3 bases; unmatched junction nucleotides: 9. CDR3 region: CASSFEYGTSSYNEQFF. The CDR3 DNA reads TGTGCCAGCAGTTTTGAGTATGGGACTAGCAGCTACAATGAGCAGTTCTTC.

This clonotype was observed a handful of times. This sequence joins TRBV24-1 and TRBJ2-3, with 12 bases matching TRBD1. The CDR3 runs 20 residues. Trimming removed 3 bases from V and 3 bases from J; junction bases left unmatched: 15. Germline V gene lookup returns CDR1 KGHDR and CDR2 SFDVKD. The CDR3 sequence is CATSDPTPGTGGAGTDTQYF. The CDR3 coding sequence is TGTGCCACCAGTGATCCGACCCCCGGGACAGGGGGCGCAGGGACAGATACGCAGTATTTT.

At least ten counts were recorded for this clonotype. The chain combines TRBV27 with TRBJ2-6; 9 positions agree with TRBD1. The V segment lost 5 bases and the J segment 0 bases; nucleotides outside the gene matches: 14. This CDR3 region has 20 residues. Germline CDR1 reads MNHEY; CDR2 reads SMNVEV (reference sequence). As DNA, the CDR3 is TGTGCCAGCAGTCTTCAAAGGACAGGGGACTACCCCTCTGGGGCCAACGTCCTGACTTTC. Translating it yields CASSLQRTGDYPSGANVLTF.

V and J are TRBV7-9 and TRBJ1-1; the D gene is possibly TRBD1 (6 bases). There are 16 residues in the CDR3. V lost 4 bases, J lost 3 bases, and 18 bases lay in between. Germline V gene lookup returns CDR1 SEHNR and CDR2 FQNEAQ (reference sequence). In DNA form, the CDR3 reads TGTGCCAGCAGCTATCCCCACGGACAGAGGGACACTGAAGCTTTCTTT. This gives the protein CASSYPHGQRDTEAFF.

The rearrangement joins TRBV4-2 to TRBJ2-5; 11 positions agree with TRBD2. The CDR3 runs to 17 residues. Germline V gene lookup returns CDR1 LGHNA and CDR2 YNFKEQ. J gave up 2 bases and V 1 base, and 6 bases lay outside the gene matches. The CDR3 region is CASSQVGTSGPQETQYF. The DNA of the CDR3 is TGTGCCAGCAGCCAAGTAGGGACTAGCGGCCCTCAAGAGACCCAGTACTTC.

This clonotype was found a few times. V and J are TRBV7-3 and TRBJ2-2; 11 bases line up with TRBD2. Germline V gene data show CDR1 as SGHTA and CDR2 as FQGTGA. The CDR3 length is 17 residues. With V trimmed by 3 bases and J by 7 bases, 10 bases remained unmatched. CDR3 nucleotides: TGTGCCAGCAGCTTTGGGAGACTAGCGGGATCTGGCGGGGAGCTGTTTTTT. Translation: CASSFGRLAGSGGELFF.

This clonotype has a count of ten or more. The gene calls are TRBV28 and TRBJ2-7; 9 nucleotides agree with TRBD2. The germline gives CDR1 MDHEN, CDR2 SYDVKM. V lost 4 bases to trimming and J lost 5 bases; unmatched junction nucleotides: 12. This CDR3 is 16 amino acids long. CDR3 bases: TGTGCCAGCAGTTCCCTAGGTAGCGGGAGCCCCAACGAGCAGTACTTC. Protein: CASSSLGSGSPNEQYF.

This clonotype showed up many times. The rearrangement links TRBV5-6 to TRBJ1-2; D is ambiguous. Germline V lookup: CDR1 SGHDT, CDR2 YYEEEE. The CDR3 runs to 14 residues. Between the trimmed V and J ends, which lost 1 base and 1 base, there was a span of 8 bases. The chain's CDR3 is CASSLSGINYGYTF. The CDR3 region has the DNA TGTGCCAGCAGCTTGTCGGGGATTAACTATGGCTACACCTTC. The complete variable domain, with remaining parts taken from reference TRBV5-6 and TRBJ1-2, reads DAGVTQSPTHLIKTRGQQVTLRCSPKSGHDTVSWYQQALGQGPQFIFQYYEEEERQRGNFPDRFSGHQFPNYSSELNVNALLLGDSALYLCASSLSGINYGYTFGSGTRLTVV.

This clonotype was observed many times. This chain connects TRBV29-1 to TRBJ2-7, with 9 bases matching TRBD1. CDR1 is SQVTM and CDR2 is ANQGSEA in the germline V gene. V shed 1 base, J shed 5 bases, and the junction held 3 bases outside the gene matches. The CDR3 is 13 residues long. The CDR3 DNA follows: TGCAGCGTTGAAGGACAGGGGGTAAACGAGCAGTACTTC. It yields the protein CSVEGQGVNEQYF.

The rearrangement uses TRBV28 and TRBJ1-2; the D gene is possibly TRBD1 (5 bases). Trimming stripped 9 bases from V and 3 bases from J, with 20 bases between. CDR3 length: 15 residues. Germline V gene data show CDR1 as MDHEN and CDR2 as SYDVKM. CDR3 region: CASRKSWGLDYGYTF. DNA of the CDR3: TGTGCCAGTAGAAAGTCGTGGGGGTTGGACTATGGCTACACCTTC.

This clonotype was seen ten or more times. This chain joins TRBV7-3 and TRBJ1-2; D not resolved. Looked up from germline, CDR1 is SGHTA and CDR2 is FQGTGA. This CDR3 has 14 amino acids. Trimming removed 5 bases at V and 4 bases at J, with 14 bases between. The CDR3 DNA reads TGTGCCAGCAGCCCCGAAGCGCGGGCCTATGGCTACACCTTC. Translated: CASSPEARAYGYTF.

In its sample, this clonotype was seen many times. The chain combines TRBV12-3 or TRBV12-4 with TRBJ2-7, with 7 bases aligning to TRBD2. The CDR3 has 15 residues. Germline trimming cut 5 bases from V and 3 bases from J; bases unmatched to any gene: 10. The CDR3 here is CASSPGGGNGYEQYF. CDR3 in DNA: TGTGCCAGCAGTCCTGGGGGGGGTAACGGCTACGAGCAGTACTTC.

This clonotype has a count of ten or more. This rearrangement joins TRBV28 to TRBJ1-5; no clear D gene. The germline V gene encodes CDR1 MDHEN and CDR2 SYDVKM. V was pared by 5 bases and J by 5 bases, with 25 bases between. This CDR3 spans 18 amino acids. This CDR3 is CASSALDFRTPNDQPQHF. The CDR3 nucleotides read TGTGCCAGCAGTGCCCTCGACTTCCGGACGCCAAACGATCAGCCCCAGCATTTT.

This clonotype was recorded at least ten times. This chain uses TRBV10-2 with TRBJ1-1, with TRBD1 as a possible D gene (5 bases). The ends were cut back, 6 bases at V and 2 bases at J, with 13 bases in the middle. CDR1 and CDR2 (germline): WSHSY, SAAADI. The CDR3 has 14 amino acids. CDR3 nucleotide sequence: TGCGCCAGCAGCCCGGGACGCAAAAACACTGAAGCTTTCTTT. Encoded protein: CASSPGRKNTEAFF.

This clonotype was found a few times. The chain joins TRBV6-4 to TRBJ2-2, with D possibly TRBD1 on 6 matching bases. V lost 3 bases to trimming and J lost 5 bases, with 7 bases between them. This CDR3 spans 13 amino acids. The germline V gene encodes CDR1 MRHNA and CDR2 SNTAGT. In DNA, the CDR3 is TGTGCCAGCAGTGAACAGGGTACCGGGGAGCTGTTTTTT. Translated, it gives CASSEQGTGELFF.

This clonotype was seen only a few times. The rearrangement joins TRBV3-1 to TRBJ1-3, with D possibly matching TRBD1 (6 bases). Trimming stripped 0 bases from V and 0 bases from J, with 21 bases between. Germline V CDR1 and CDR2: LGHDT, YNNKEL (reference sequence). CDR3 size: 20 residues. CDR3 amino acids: CASSQDRGLGGQLSGNTIYF. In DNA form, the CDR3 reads TGTGCCAGCAGCCAAGATCGGGGCCTGGGGGGGCAACTCTCTGGAAACACCATATATTTT. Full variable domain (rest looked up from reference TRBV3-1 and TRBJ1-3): DTAVSQTPKYLVTQMGNDKSIKCEQNLGHDTMYWYKQDSKKFLKIMFSYNNKELIINETVPNRFSPKSPDKAHLNLHINSLELGDSAVYFCASSQDRGLGGQLSGNTIYFGEGSWLTVV.

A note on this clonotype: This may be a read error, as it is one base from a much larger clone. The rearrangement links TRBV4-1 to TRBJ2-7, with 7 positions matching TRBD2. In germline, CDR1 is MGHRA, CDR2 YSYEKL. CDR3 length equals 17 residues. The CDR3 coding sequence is TGCACCAGCAGCCAAGAGGCTAGCGGATGGAGCTCCTACGAGCAGTACTTC. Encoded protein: CTSSQEASGWSSYEQYF.

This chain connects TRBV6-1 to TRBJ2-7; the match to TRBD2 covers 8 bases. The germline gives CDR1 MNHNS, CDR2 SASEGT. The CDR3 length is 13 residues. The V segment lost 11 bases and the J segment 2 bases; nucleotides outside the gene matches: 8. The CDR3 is CAGSGTRAYEQYF. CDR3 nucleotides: TGTGCCGGTAGCGGGACGCGAGCCTACGAGCAGTACTTC.

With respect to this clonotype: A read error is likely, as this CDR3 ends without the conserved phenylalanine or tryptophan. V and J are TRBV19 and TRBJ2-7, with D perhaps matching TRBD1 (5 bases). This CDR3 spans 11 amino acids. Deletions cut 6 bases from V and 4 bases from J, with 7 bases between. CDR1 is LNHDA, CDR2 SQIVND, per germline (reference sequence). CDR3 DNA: TGTGCCAGTAGGGACAAGTACGAGCAGTACCTC. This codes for CASRDKYEQYL.

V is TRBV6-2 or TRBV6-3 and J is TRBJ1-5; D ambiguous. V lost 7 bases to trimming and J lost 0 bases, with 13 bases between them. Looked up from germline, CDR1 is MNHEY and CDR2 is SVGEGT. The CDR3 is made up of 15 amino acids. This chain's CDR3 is CASMATPYSNQPQHF. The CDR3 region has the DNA TGTGCCAGCATGGCGACACCTTATAGCAATCAGCCCCAGCATTTT.